Listed below are T cell receptor beta chains from one sample, sequenced in a study of OX40 agonist ivuxolimab in advanced cancers. Here immunoSEQ multiplex PCR was the method, and the copy in TCRdb shows in-frame clones only, minus some. This table holds about 46,000 clones, roughly 85% found once. Here the sequenced sample was CD4+ or CD8+ T cells sorted from blood, taken in a trial of the OX40 agonist ivuxolimab. The origin of the receptors is an adult with an advanced solid tumor such as melanoma, head and neck, liver or kidney cancer. Both conserved end residues are part of each CDR3. The D gene is left open where the match is weak. Size values are once, few and many counts, or a class for expanded clones, and some rows have none.

length	V	J	size	D	CDR3	DNA
13	TRBV30	TRBJ2-3	NA	NA	CAWSVGGADTQYF	TGTGCCTGGAGTGTAGGGGGGGCAGATACGCAGTATTTT
15	TRBV2	TRBJ2-1	NA	TRBD2	CASNPLAGGGNEQFF	TGTGCCAGCAACCCACTAGCGGGGGGGGGCAATGAGCAGTTCTTC
15	TRBV2	TRBJ1-1	NA	NA	CASRDWGGPNTEAFF	TGTGCCAGCAGGGACTGGGGGGGCCCGAACACTGAAGCTTTCTTT
18	TRBV19	TRBJ1-2	NA	NA	CASSISGRWGAGNYGYTF	TGTGCCAGTAGTATATCGGGGCGGTGGGGGGCCGGTAACTATGGCTACACCTTC
17	TRBV11-2	TRBJ2-1	NA	NA	CASSSRWSHGTYNEQFF	TGTGCCAGCAGCTCTCGTTGGAGTCACGGGACATACAATGAGCAGTTCTTC
13	TRBV11-3	TRBJ2-1	NA	NA	CASSLDRGNEQFF	TGTGCCAGCAGCTTAGATCGGGGAAATGAGCAGTTCTTC
15	TRBV9	TRBJ2-7	NA	NA	CASSATGTLGYEQYF	TGTGCCAGCAGCGCGACCGGGACCTTGGGATACGAGCAGTACTTC
12	TRBV13	TRBJ2-7	NA	NA	CASSLTAYEQYF	TGTGCCAGCAGCCTTACGGCCTACGAGCAGTACTTC
16	TRBV5-6	TRBJ2-5	NA	NA	CASSLGEPSVYETQYF	TGTGCCAGCAGCCTAGGAGAGCCTAGCGTATATGAGACCCAGTACTTC
16	TRBV13	TRBJ2-3	once	TRBD1	CASSNRDSEGPDTQYF	TGTGCCAGCAGCAACCGGGACAGCGAGGGGCCAGATACGCAGTATTTT
14	TRBV7-9	TRBJ2-1	NA	TRBD1	CASSLGQPYNEQFF	TGTGCCAGCAGCTTGGGACAGCCCTACAATGAGCAGTTCTTC
14	TRBV10-1	TRBJ2-5	NA	NA	CASGNRDLQETQYF	TGCGCCAGCGGGAACCGGGACCTCCAAGAGACCCAGTACTTC
16	TRBV9	TRBJ1-3	NA	NA	CASLPLGHHSGNTIYF	TGTGCCAGCCTCCCGTTGGGACATCACTCTGGAAACACCATATATTTT
11	TRBV20-1	TRBJ1-2	few	NA	CSAGTPGGYTF	TGCAGTGCTGGGACACCGGGCGGCTACACCTTC
15	TRBV12-5	TRBJ2-7	NA	TRBD2	CASGGGSSGSYEQYF	TGTGCTAGTGGTGGGGGGTCTAGCGGCTCCTACGAGCAGTACTTC
16	TRBV10-1	TRBJ2-7	NA	TRBD1	CASSYSRDRGLYEQYF	TGCGCCAGCAGTTATTCGCGAGACAGGGGGCTTTACGAGCAGTACTTC
15	TRBV5-4	TRBJ1-1	once	NA	CASSLQGRENTEAFF	TGTGCCAGCAGCTTACAGGGACGGGAGAACACTGAAGCTTTCTTT
16	TRBV15	TRBJ2-7	NA	TRBD2	CATSKLAGGRSYEQYF	TGTGCCACCAGCAAACTAGCGGGGGGCCGTTCCTACGAGCAGTACTTC
15	TRBV11-2	TRBJ1-2	NA	TRBD1	CASSLGLTGGSGYTF	TGTGCCAGCAGCTTAGGCTTGACAGGGGGCTCTGGCTACACCTTC
19	TRBV14	TRBJ2-7	NA	NA	CASSQDGRLSGGTIYEQYF	TGTGCCAGCAGCCAAGATGGCCGGTTGTCAGGCGGGACAATCTACGAGCAGTACTTC
11	TRBV27	TRBJ1-2	NA	NA	CASYLTYGYTF	TGTGCCAGTTATCTTACCTATGGCTACACCTTC
13	TRBV7-2	TRBJ2-5	NA	NA	CASSFLGGETQYF	TGTGCCAGCAGCTTTCTCGGAGGGGAGACCCAGTACTTC
14	TRBV6-6	TRBJ1-1	NA	NA	CASSYTGFDTEAFF	TGTGCCAGCAGTTACACGGGGTTCGACACTGAAGCTTTCTTT
17	TRBV28	TRBJ2-3	once	NA	CASSGSETSPPTDTQYF	TGTGCCAGCAGTGGGTCCGAGACTAGTCCCCCGACAGATACGCAGTATTTT
15	TRBV7-6	TRBJ2-2	once	TRBD2	CASSLGLAATGELFF	TGTGCCAGCAGCTTAGGACTAGCGGCGACCGGGGAGCTGTTTTTT
14	TRBV5-5	TRBJ1-2	NA	TRBD1	CASRSGQGYYGYTF	TGTGCCAGCAGATCGGGACAGGGGTACTATGGCTACACCTTC
15	TRBV6-5	TRBJ1-1	NA	TRBD1	CASSRPPGQGPEAFF	TGTGCCAGCAGTAGACCCCCGGGACAGGGGCCTGAAGCTTTCTTT
17	TRBV18	TRBJ1-4	NA	NA	CASSSVLDRGMGEKLFF	TGTGCCAGCTCATCAGTACTGGACCGAGGGATGGGTGAAAAACTGTTTTTT
14	TRBV28	TRBJ2-7	NA	NA	CASSFDGGGYEQYF	TGTGCCAGCAGTTTTGACGGTGGGGGCTACGAGCAGTACTTC
16	TRBV7-6	TRBJ2-1	NA	TRBD2	CASSLEASGGYNEQFF	TGTGCCAGCAGCTTAGAGGCTAGCGGAGGATACAATGAGCAGTTCTTC
18	TRBV18	TRBJ1-1	NA	TRBD1	CASSPFSGQGVLNTEAFF	TGTGCCAGCTCACCATTTTCAGGACAGGGGGTCTTGAACACTGAAGCTTTCTTT
16	TRBV5-1	TRBJ1-2	NA	NA	CASSLFRRTRGYGYTF	TGCGCCAGCAGCTTGTTTCGACGGACTCGGGGCTATGGCTACACCTTC
13	TRBV10-3	TRBJ2-3	NA	NA	CAISESAADTQYF	TGTGCCATCAGTGAGTCTGCAGCGGATACGCAGTATTTT
16	TRBV14	TRBJ2-6	NA	NA	CASSRSLISGANVLTF	TGTGCCAGCAGCCGCAGTCTGATCTCTGGGGCCAACGTCCTGACTTTC
16	TRBV2	TRBJ1-1	NA	TRBD1	CASSVGTGLMNTEAFF	TGTGCCAGCAGTGTAGGGACAGGGCTTATGAACACTGAAGCTTTCTTT
15	TRBV28	TRBJ2-2	NA	NA	CASSLSGGVVGELFF	TGTGCCAGCAGTTTATCAGGAGGGGTCGTCGGGGAGCTGTTTTTT
14	TRBV5-1	TRBJ2-5	once	TRBD1	CASSFRHRGETQYF	TGCGCCAGCAGCTTTCGACACAGGGGAGAGACCCAGTACTTC
15	TRBV7-3	TRBJ1-5	NA	NA	CASSFANCCNQPQHF	TGTGCCAGCAGCTTCGCTAACTGTTGCAATCAGCCCCAGCATTTT
16	TRBV18	TRBJ2-5	NA	NA	CASSPRGARYQETQYF	TGTGCCAGCTCACCACGAGGGGCCCGGTACCAAGAGACCCAGTACTTC
13	TRBV5-4	TRBJ1-1	few	NA	CASSWTVNTEAFF	TGTGCCAGCAGCTGGACAGTGAACACTGAAGCTTTCTTT
18	TRBV7-8	TRBJ2-2	NA	TRBD2	CASSLEPRLAGVIGELFF	TGTGCCAGCAGCTTAGAACCCAGACTAGCGGGAGTTATCGGGGAGCTGTTTTTT
15	TRBV5-4	TRBJ2-3	once	TRBD1	CASSRGGQGTDTQYF	TGTGCCAGCAGCAGGGGGGGACAGGGAACAGATACGCAGTATTTT
16	TRBV25-1	TRBJ2-4	NA	NA	CASSSSGSVAKNIQYF	TGTGCCAGCAGCTCTTCAGGGTCGGTAGCCAAAAACATTCAGTACTTC